Sequencing of this T cell receptor beta chain was carried out in a study of blood T cell repertoires in COVID-19. Study summary: COVID-19 samples from acute and convalescent phases originated in the United States, Italy and Spain. The analysed material was cDNA or gDNA that came from T cells, B-cell-depleted T cells, or PBMCs.

Per the original methods: The assay estimated nucleated cells by amplifying reference gene primers. Profiling relied on immunoSEQ multiplex PCR, and the TCRdb table lists in-frame clones only, not all of them. The V and J calls and the clone size are those of that table, but D and trimming were determined from the DNA. The sample lists more than 100,000 clones; 87% were seen once. This clone came up once. The ends were cut back, 6 bases at V and 2 bases at J, with 8 bases in the middle. The CDR3 runs 14 residues. Germline V lookup: CDR1 MDHEN, CDR2 SYDVKM. The source is a woman aged 55 to 70 with acute or convalescent COVID-19. Source material: peripheral blood. The genes are TRBV28 and TRBJ2-6; the D is unclear. The CDR3 sequence: CASRSGPGANVLTF. DNA of the CDR3: TGTGCCAGCAGGTCAGGCCCTGGGGCCAACGTCCTGACTTTC.